The next 7 T cell receptor beta chains were all read from a single sample in a study of cytomegalovirus exposure and HLA in healthy donors. It was with 60 Vbeta and 13 Jbeta primers that the PCR ran. Profiling relied on immunoSEQ multiplex PCR, and the TCRdb table lists in-frame clones only, not all of them. Here the sample spans about 96,000 clones, approximately 75% being singletons. Sequencing was carried out using PBMCs. These receptors came from a female donor in good health and CMV-seropositive.

The rearrangement uses TRBV6-5 and TRBJ2-7, with D perhaps TRBD2 (6 bases). Trimming pared 7 bases from V and 7 bases from J, leaving 17 bases between. The CDR3 loop spans 13 amino acids. Per germline, CDR1 MNHEY and CDR2 SVGAGI. In DNA, the CDR3 is TGTGCCAGCACCGGGGGTAGGGTAGGGGAGCAGTACTTC. Translated: CASTGGRVGEQYF.

Points on this clone: The same CDR3 is also encoded by other DNA sequences in this sample. This sequence joins TRBV28 and TRBJ1-2, with a possible D match to TRBD1 (6 bases). The germline V gene encodes CDR1 MDHEN and CDR2 SYDVKM. The V gene lost 2 bases and the J gene lost 2 bases, with 6 bases spanning the gap. The CDR3 sequence is 13 residues long. This chain's CDR3 is CASSLTGNYGYTF. As DNA, the CDR3 is TGTGCCAGCAGTTTAACAGGGAACTATGGCTACACCTTC.

This clone is a singleton in its sample. This rearrangement joins TRBV7-8 to TRBJ2-5, with 9 bases that match TRBD2. The CDR3 spans 14 residues. The trim removed 1 base at V and 3 bases at J, leaving 0 bases unmatched. CDR1 and CDR2 (germline): SGHVS, FQNEAQ. The CDR3 sequence: CASSLVAGEETQYF. The CDR3 bases are TGTGCCAGCAGCTTAGTAGCGGGAGAAGAGACCCAGTACTTC. The whole variable domain, remainder taken from reference TRBV7-8 and TRBJ2-5, is GAGVSQSPRYKVAKRGQDVALRCDPISGHVSLFWYQQALGQGPEFLTYFQNEAQLDKSGLPSDRFFAERPEGSVSTLKIQRTQQEDSAVYLCASSLVAGEETQYFGPGTRLLVL.

This clone is labeled medium-sized. J is TRBJ2-7 and V is TRBV7-8, with TRBD2 matching over 10 bases. The length of the CDR3 is 17 residues. Germline loops: CDR1 SGHVS, CDR2 FQNEAQ. J gave up 5 bases and V 4 bases, and 14 bases lay outside the gene matches. Here the CDR3 DNA reads TGTGCCAGCAGCTCCGGGACTAGCGCGGAGTTTGTCCACGAGCAGTACTTC. It codes for CASSSGTSAEFVHEQYF.

This clone was observed a few times. The rearrangement links TRBV2 to TRBJ2-2, with 8 bases aligning to TRBD2. This CDR3 comprises 15 residues. V shed 7 bases and J 0 bases; nucleotides not matched to a gene: 4. Germline CDR1 SNHLY, CDR2 FYNNEI. This CDR3 is CASNREGANTGELFF. Here the CDR3 DNA reads TGTGCCAGCAACCGGGAGGGGGCGAACACCGGGGAGCTGTTTTTT. Full variable domain (remainder filled in from reference TRBV2 and TRBJ2-2): EPEVTQTPSHQVTQMGQEVILRCVPISNHLYFYWYRQILGQKVEFLVSFYNNEISEKSEIFDDQFSVERPDGSNFTLKIRSTKLEDSAMYFCASNREGANTGELFFGEGSRLTVL.

The rearrangement links TRBV7-6 to TRBJ2-7; the match to TRBD1 covers 7 bases. V dropped 3 bases and J dropped 0; count of bases not matched to a gene: 14. The CDR3 is 18 residues long. Germline CDR1 is SGHVS and CDR2 is FNYEAQ. DNA for the CDR3: TGTGCCAGCAGCTTGGTCAGGGGGAACAGCCGAAGCTCCTACGAGCAGTACTTC. Translation: CASSLVRGNSRSSYEQYF.

The chain uses TRBV28 and TRBJ1-2, with 8 bases aligning to TRBD1. This CDR3 has 12 amino acids. J gave up 8 bases and V 3 bases, and 2 bases lay outside the gene matches. The germline V gene encodes CDR1 MDHEN and CDR2 SYDVKM. CDR3 nucleotides: TGTGCCAGCAGTTTGGCAGGGGGCGGCTACACCTTC. Its translation is CASSLAGGGYTF.